The 9 T cell receptor beta chains in this list originate from one sample, sequenced in a study of Graves' ophthalmopathy and Graves' hyperthyroidism. RNA transcripts were the template, and TCR beta CDR3 regions were amplified from them. HTBI primers were employed in first-round RT-PCR, then a second-round multiplex PCR followed. TCRdb reanalysed the multiplex PCR reads using MiXCR and keeps one entry per CDR3 protein. The data show approximately 17,000 distinct CDR3 sequences, with about half seen just once and about 25% held by the top ten. The specimen was peripheral blood. The receptors were gathered from a woman in her thirties or forties with stable Graves' hyperthyroidism.

The chain is built from TRBV7-2 and TRBJ2-3; 9 bases agree with TRBD2. The CDR3 spans 13 residues. The germline V gene has CDR1 SGHTA and CDR2 FQGNSA. J gave up 4 bases and V 11 bases, and 7 bases lay outside the gene matches. In DNA form, the CDR3 reads TGTGCCGGAGCGGGAGGTGGGGCAGATACGCAGTATTTT. Translating it yields CAGAGGGADTQYF.

The V gene is TRBV2, the J gene TRBJ1-5; 8 bases are a match to TRBD1. This CDR3 contains 16 residues. The J segment lost 5 bases and the V segment lost 5 bases, leaving 11 bases of the junction unmatched. Germline values: CDR1 SNHLY, CDR2 FYNNEI. As DNA, the CDR3 is TGTGCCAGCAGTCCCCACCGGGCCAGGGGGCATCAGCCCCAGCATTTT. Its protein product is CASSPHRARGHQPQHF.

The table lists this clonotype with many counts. The chain carries TRBV5-4 and TRBJ1-2; D unclear. Trimming removed 2 bases at V and 9 bases at J, with 11 bases between. The V gene's germline CDR1 is SGHNT and CDR2 YYREEE (reference sequence). The CDR3 has 12 residues. CDR3 sequence reads: CASSFVRGRYTF. Written as DNA, the CDR3 is TGTGCCAGCAGCTTCGTCCGAGGACGCTACACCTTC.

This clonotype has a handful of counts. J is TRBJ2-1 and V is TRBV2; D might be TRBD2 (6 bases). CDR1 SNHLY and CDR2 FYNNEI come from the germline V gene. V shed 7 bases and J shed 12 bases, with 16 bases lying between them. The CDR3 is made up of 12 amino acids. The CDR3 DNA sequence: TGTGCCAGCATCGAGGGCCCCGGGGGGCAGTTCTTC. Its protein product is CASIEGPGGQFF.

This clonotype was seen many times. The J gene is TRBJ1-5, the V gene TRBV6-1, with TRBD1 matching over 9 bases. Germline V gives CDR1 MNHNS, CDR2 SASEGT. This CDR3 spans 12 amino acids. Trimming took 10 bases from V and 4 from J; bases not matched to a gene: 2. The CDR3 reads CAIGQGNQPQHF. The CDR3 bases are TGTGCCATAGGACAGGGGAATCAGCCCCAGCATTTT.

The table lists this clonotype with many counts. The chain uses TRBV5-1 and TRBJ2-7; tentatively, D is TRBD1 (5 bases). Germline V CDR1 and CDR2: SGHRS, YFSETQ. This CDR3 region has 12 residues. The germline V and J ends were trimmed by 1 base and 3 bases, with 5 bases remaining between them. The CDR3 DNA sequence: TGCGCCAGCAGCTTGCAGGGCTACGAGCAGTACTTC. Translation: CASSLQGYEQYF. Combining the CDR3 with reference TRBV5-1 and TRBJ2-7 gives the whole variable domain KAGVTQTPRYLIKTRGQQVTLSCSPISGHRSVSWYQQTPGQGLQFLFEYFSETQRNKGNFPGRFSGRQFSNSRSEMNVSTLELGDSALYLCASSLQGYEQYFGPGTRLTVT.

Worth noting for this clonotype: The junction departs from the called germline gene at one end, perhaps through a read error. The genes are TRBV25-1 and TRBJ1-4; no clear D. Looked up from germline, CDR1 is MGHDK and CDR2 is SYGVNS. CDR3 length: 14 residues. CDR3 nucleotide sequence: TGCGCCAGCAGTGACCCTACTATGAATGAAAAACTGTTTTTT. Residues: CASSDPTMNEKLFF.

This chain joins TRBV28 and TRBJ2-5; weak D call: TRBD2 (10 bases). Germline assignment: CDR1 MDHEN and CDR2 SYDVKM. This CDR3 is 17 amino acids long. V lost 5 bases, J lost 5 bases, and 24 bases lay in between. CDR3 loop: CASSGQGTATSGETQYF. The CDR3 nucleotides are TGTGCCAGCAGTGGACAGGGGACCGCGACTAGCGGGGAGACCCAGTACTTC.

This clonotype was seen many times. The rearrangement links TRBV5-1 to TRBJ1-3, with 7 bases that match TRBD1. The germline V gene has CDR1 SGHRS and CDR2 YFSETQ. The CDR3 runs 15 residues. V lost 1 base and J lost 3; bases outside the gene matches: 4. The CDR3 region has the DNA TGCGCCAGCAGCTTGACGGCAGGGGGTGGAAACACCATATATTTT. It yields the protein CASSLTAGGGNTIYF.